The clone carrying this T cell receptor (beta chain) has a count of ten or more. Its matching antigen is unknown. These data come from a study of Graves' ophthalmopathy and Graves' hyperthyroidism. Overall study context: Over 18 months of follow-up, stable hyperthyroidism required that no ophthalmopathy appear.

Uncontrolled infections, pregnancy, lactation or other autoimmune diseases led to patient exclusion. Looked up from germline, CDR1 is DFQATT and CDR2 is SNEGSKA (reference sequence). J was trimmed by 2 bases and V by 4 bases; bases with no gene match: 7. This CDR3 comprises 15 residues. Amplifying from RNA transcripts, the study obtained TCR beta CDR3 regions. HTBI primers primed a first-round RT-PCR, and a second-round multiplex PCR followed. TCRdb processed the multiplex PCR reads anew with MiXCR; each CDR3 protein has one entry. The top ten hold roughly 10% of the sample, which has more than 1,000,000 distinct CDR3 sequences, about 38% seen once. Study-level points and caveats: The blood repertoire also included most expanded thyroid clonotypes above 0.001 frequency.

The sequence was obtained from an adult man with Graves' hyperthyroidism. The sample taken for sequencing was peripheral blood or thyroid tissue (not recorded which). The rearrangement joins TRBV20-1 to TRBJ1-5; TRBD1 matches at 8 bases. The CDR3 DNA sequence: TGCAGTGCTACGGACAGGGAGTTAGGCAATCAGCCCCAGCATTTT. Translation: CSATDRELGNQPQHF.